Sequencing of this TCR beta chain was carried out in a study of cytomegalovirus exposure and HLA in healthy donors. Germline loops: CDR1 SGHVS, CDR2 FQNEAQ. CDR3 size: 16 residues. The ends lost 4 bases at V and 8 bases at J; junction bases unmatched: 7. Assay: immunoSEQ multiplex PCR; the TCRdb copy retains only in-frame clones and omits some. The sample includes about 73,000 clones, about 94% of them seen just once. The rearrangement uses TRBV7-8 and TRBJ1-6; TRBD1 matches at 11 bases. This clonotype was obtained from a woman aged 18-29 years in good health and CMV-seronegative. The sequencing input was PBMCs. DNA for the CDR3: TGTGCCAGCAGCTCACGAATGGACAGGGGGCATTCACCCCTCCACTTT. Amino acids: CASSSRMDRGHSPLHF.